The 30 T cell receptor beta chains listed next were all sequenced from one sample in a study of T-cell memory formation after mild COVID-19. In TCRdb, the 5' RACE reads were re-called with MiXCR into one record per CDR3 protein. Counted here are some 210,000 distinct CDR3 sequences, about 10% occurring once; the ten biggest clones make up approximately 2.8%. Sequencing was done on a sample of PBMCs or a T cell subset sorted from them (not recorded which). These receptors were obtained from a man aged 18 to 30 who had mild COVID-19 (a few samples of this study predate the infection). Cell type and time point are not known.

This clonotype is medium-sized within its sample. The V and J genes are TRBV19 and TRBJ2-2; D perhaps matches TRBD2 (5 bases). The V end was cut by 3 bases, the J end by 5 bases, with 10 bases between. The CDR3 is 14 amino acids. CDR1 and CDR2 from the germline V gene are LNHDA and SQIVND (reference sequence). The CDR3 sequence: CASSISVLTGELFF. The DNA for the CDR3 is TGTGCCAGTAGTATTAGCGTCTTGACCGGGGAGCTGTTTTTT.

V is TRBV7-3 and J is TRBJ2-1; 13 positions match TRBD2. V shed 2 bases, J shed 9 bases, and the junction held 10 bases outside the gene matches. CDR1 and CDR2 (germline): SGHTA, FQGTGA. The CDR3 extends over 17 amino acids. Here the CDR3 DNA reads TGTGCCAGCAGCTTACCTCGACTAGCGGGGGGCCGTAGTGAGCAGTTCTTC. Translation gives CASSLPRLAGGRSEQFF.

In this sample, this clonotype turned up a few times. The chain recombines TRBV3-1 with TRBJ1-5; D ambiguous. The CDR3 is made up of 13 amino acids. Trimming pared 0 bases from V and 5 bases from J, leaving 5 bases between. Germline-derived CDR1 and CDR2 are LGHDT and YNNKEL (reference sequence). CDR3 coding DNA: TGTGCCAGCAGCCAAGATAAGGATCAGCCCCAGCATTTT. Residues: CASSQDKDQPQHF. Full variable domain (rest looked up from reference TRBV3-1 and TRBJ1-5): DTAVSQTPKYLVTQMGNDKSIKCEQNLGHDTMYWYKQDSKKFLKIMFSYNNKELIINETVPNRFSPKSPDKAHLNLHINSLELGDSAVYFCASSQDKDQPQHFGDGTRLSIL.

The rearrangement uses TRBV4-3 and TRBJ1-2; a possible D gene is TRBD1 (6 bases). Germline CDR1 is LGHNA and CDR2 is YSLEER. The CDR3 covers 15 residues. Trimming pared 1 base from V and 2 bases from J, leaving 11 bases between. Written as DNA, the CDR3 is TGCGCCAGCAGCCAAGCCCTACAGGGAAACTATGGCTACACCTTC. Translation: CASSQALQGNYGYTF.

This clonotype was observed a handful of times. This CDR3 reads CASISGSNTGELFF. In nucleotides, the CDR3 is TGTGCCAGTATCAGCGGGTCGAACACCGGGGAGCTGTTTTTT. This chain joins TRBV19 and TRBJ2-2; possible D gene TRBD2, 6 bases. CDR3 size: 14 residues. Per germline, CDR1 LNHDA and CDR2 SQIVND (reference sequence). Deletions cut 7 bases from V and 0 bases from J, with 9 bases between.

V and J are TRBV12-3 or TRBV12-4 and TRBJ1-1, with unresolved D. The CDR3 totals 14 residues. V was pared by 8 bases and J by 2 bases, with 15 bases between. The CDR3 DNA follows: TGTGCCAGCGGGGTCGGGCCGATTAACACTGAAGCTTTCTTT. Protein product: CASGVGPINTEAFF.

This clonotype has a handful of counts. This chain links TRBV6-2 or TRBV6-3 with TRBJ2-4; D is undetermined. This CDR3 has 12 residues. The germline V and J ends were trimmed by 6 bases and 11 bases, with 14 bases remaining between them. CDR1 and CDR2 from the germline V gene are MNHEY and SVGEGT. The CDR3 DNA sequence: TGTGCCAGCAGCCCACAAGGACCCGTTCAGTACTTC. Translating gives CASSPQGPVQYF.

This chain uses TRBV7-3 with TRBJ2-1; possibly TRBD2 for D (5 bases). V was cut by 5 bases and J by 4 bases, with 9 bases left in between. CDR1 is SGHTA and CDR2 is FQGTGA in the germline V gene. CDR3 length: 13 residues. CDR3: CASSTRGYNEQFF. Here the CDR3 DNA reads TGTGCCAGCAGCACCCGGGGATACAATGAGCAGTTCTTC.

This clonotype was counted a few times. This chain joins TRBV4-3 and TRBJ2-7; TRBD1 agrees at 8 bases. This CDR3 region has 13 residues. Germline V lookup: CDR1 LGHNA, CDR2 YSLEER. V dropped 3 bases and J dropped 2; count of bases not matched to a gene: 0. In DNA form, the CDR3 reads TGCGCCAGCAGCCAGGGACAGGCCTACGAGCAGTACTTC. It specifies CASSQGQAYEQYF.

Ten or more counts support this clonotype. This rearrangement joins TRBV5-5 to TRBJ2-3; 8 bases align to TRBD1. This CDR3 spans 16 amino acids. V lost 1 base and J lost 1; bases outside the gene matches: 5. CDR1 and CDR2 from the germline V gene are SGHKS and YYEKEE (reference sequence). In nucleotides, the CDR3 is TGTGCCAGCAGCTTGAGCGGACAGGGCGGCACAGATACGCAGTATTTT. Translating gives CASSLSGQGGTDTQYF.

At least ten counts were recorded for this clonotype. The V and J genes are TRBV4-3 and TRBJ2-7, with 7 bases matching TRBD1. There are 17 residues in the CDR3. From germline, CDR1 is LGHNA and CDR2 YSLEER. The V segment lost 0 bases and the J segment 4 bases; nucleotides outside the gene matches: 12. The CDR3 nucleotides are TGCGCCAGCAGCCAAGACCCCCCGGACAGGAGAGGGTACGAGCAGTACTTC. Translating it yields CASSQDPPDRRGYEQYF.

This clonotype was seen a few times. The chain has TRBV5-1 and TRBJ2-1; TRBD1 agrees at 11 bases. Germline V gene sequence: CDR1 SGHRS, CDR2 YFSETQ. The CDR3 covers 15 residues. Germline trimming cut 7 bases from V and 7 bases from J; bases unmatched to any gene: 10. Written as DNA, the CDR3 is TGCGCCAGCGCCTTCCGGGACAGGGGGATGAATGAGCAGTTCTTC. As protein: CASAFRDRGMNEQFF.

This rearrangement joins TRBV7-9 to TRBJ1-1; 7 nucleotides match TRBD1. This CDR3 has 13 amino acids. Germline V gives CDR1 SEHNR, CDR2 FQNEAQ (reference sequence). Trimming cost V 5 bases and J 10 bases; bases outside gene matches: 10. The chain's CDR3 is CASSPGQDRGAFF. CDR3 bases: TGTGCCAGCAGCCCCGGACAGGACCGCGGAGCTTTCTTT.

This clonotype was seen only a few times. V and J are TRBV4-3 and TRBJ2-7; no clear D. Germline lookup yields CDR1 LGHNA and CDR2 YSLEER. This CDR3 is built from 14 residues. V shed 6 bases and J shed 1 base, with 13 bases lying between them. CDR3 protein: CASSDFGYSYEQYF. Written as DNA, the CDR3 is TGCGCCAGCAGTGATTTTGGCTATTCCTACGAGCAGTACTTC.

This clonotype was observed many times. The rearrangement joins TRBV6-5 to TRBJ2-2; D is perhaps TRBD1 (6 bases). This CDR3 has 15 residues. Germline CDR1 reads MNHEY; CDR2 reads SVGAGI. Trimming took off 6 bases at V and 1 base at J, with 12 bases between the two ends. The CDR3 nucleotides read TGTGCCAGCAGAAGGGGACACCTGAACACCGGGGAGCTGTTTTTT. This sequence encodes CASRRGHLNTGELFF.

This clonotype was counted only a few times. The chain combines TRBV6-2 or TRBV6-3 with TRBJ1-2; unclear D gene. Germline CDR1 reads MNHEY; CDR2 reads SVGEGT. V dropped 5 bases and J dropped 7 bases, with 11 bases sitting between them. This CDR3 contains 12 residues. The CDR3 sequence: CASSPGDRGYTF. CDR3 DNA sequence: TGTGCCAGCAGTCCCGGGGATCGTGGCTACACCTTC.

The rearrangement joins TRBV20-1 to TRBJ2-3; 9 bases are a match to TRBD1. This CDR3 is built from 15 residues. Germline V gives CDR1 DFQATT, CDR2 SNEGSKA (reference sequence). The V and J ends lost 6 bases and 2 bases, in that order; junction bases with no gene match: 9. DNA of the CDR3: TGCAGTGCGAGCCGGGACAGGGTTTTCACAGATACGCAGTATTTT. Translated, it gives CSASRDRVFTDTQYF.

This chain joins TRBV9 and TRBJ2-3, with TRBD1 matching over 11 bases. The CDR3 runs 15 residues. After removal of 3 bases from V and 5 bases from J, the junction contained 5 bases not matched to a gene. Germline assignment: CDR1 SGDLS and CDR2 YYNGEE. For the CDR3, the DNA is TGTGCCAGCAGCGCTCCGGGACAGGGGGAAGATACGCAGTATTTT. Residues: CASSAPGQGEDTQYF.

A few counts support this clonotype. The rearrangement uses TRBV5-1 and TRBJ2-3; D tentatively fits TRBD1 or TRBD2 (5 bases each). The CDR3 covers 15 residues. The V end was cut by 4 bases, the J end by 1 base, with 13 bases between. The germline CDR1 and CDR2 sequences are SGHRS and YFSETQ. CDR3 coding DNA: TGCGCCAGCAGCCGATGGTCGGGGCGCACAGATACGCAGTATTTT. This translates into CASSRWSGRTDTQYF.

This clonotype was observed many times. The chain couples TRBV9 to TRBJ2-4, with 10 bases aligning to TRBD2. Germline V gene data show CDR1 as SGDLS and CDR2 as YYNGEE. J was trimmed by 0 bases and V by 3 bases; bases with no gene match: 27. The CDR3 is made up of 24 amino acids. Written as DNA, the CDR3 is TGTGCCAGCAGCGCGACCCTCCCCGCTCCAGATGGGCTAGCGGGGGCCCTAGCCAAAAACATTCAGTACTTC. This encodes CASSATLPAPDGLAGALAKNIQYF.

This clonotype was seen only a few times. J is TRBJ2-1 and V is TRBV12-3 or TRBV12-4; D gene ambiguous. CDR3 length: 14 amino acids. V dropped 0 bases and J dropped 7 bases, with 10 bases sitting between them. CDR3: CASSLAHGSNEQFF. The CDR3 DNA sequence: TGTGCCAGCAGTTTAGCTCACGGTAGTAATGAGCAGTTCTTC.

This chain links TRBV12-3 or TRBV12-4 with TRBJ1-2, with D hard to call. This CDR3 comprises 12 residues. V lost 6 bases and J lost 5, with 10 bases in between. For the CDR3, the DNA is TGTGCCAGCAGAGATCGGGTATATGGCTACACCTTC. Translating gives CASRDRVYGYTF.

The chain links TRBV5-4 to TRBJ1-1, with D uncertain. V gave up 3 bases and J gave up 8 bases, with 14 bases separating them. The CDR3 runs 13 residues. From germline, CDR1 is SGHNT and CDR2 YYREEE (reference sequence). This CDR3 reads CASSWTVAGEAFF. The CDR3 nucleotides are TGTGCCAGCAGCTGGACCGTCGCGGGGGAAGCTTTCTTT. The variable domain in full, with the rest retrieved from reference TRBV5-4 and TRBJ1-1, is ETGVTQSPTHLIKTRGQQVTLRCSSQSGHNTVSWYQQALGQGPQFIFQYYREEENGRGNFPPRFSGLQFPNYSSELNVNALELDDSALYLCASSWTVAGEAFFGQGTRLTVV.

This clonotype was found a few times. The CDR3 region has the DNA TGTGCCAGCAGCCCTAGAGGCGGGACAGGGCTAGATGAGCAGTTCTTC. It codes for CASSPRGGTGLDEQFF. The V call is TRBV7-8, the J call TRBJ2-1; TRBD1 aligns across 9 bases. The germline V gene has CDR1 SGHVS and CDR2 FQNEAQ. V shed 5 bases, J shed 8 bases, and the junction held 13 bases outside the gene matches. CDR3 length equals 16 residues.

V is TRBV5-1 and J is TRBJ2-7; no firm D call. Trimming took 1 base from V and 0 from J, leaving 14 bases between them. Germline CDR1 and CDR2: SGHRS and YFSETQ. This CDR3 contains 16 residues. Here the CDR3 DNA reads TGCGCCAGCAGCTTGTCTCCCCCTACGACCTCCTACGAGCAGTACTTC. Its protein product is CASSLSPPTTSYEQYF.

The chain combines TRBV20-1 with TRBJ2-6, with 7 bases that match TRBD1. Unmatched junction bases numbered 10, after V lost 3 bases and J lost 2 bases. CDR3 length: 17 residues. CDR1 is DFQATT and CDR2 is SNEGSKA in the germline V gene (reference sequence). The CDR3 DNA is TGCAGTGCTAGCAGAGACAGGGATCTAACTGGGGCCAACGTCCTGACTTTC. It specifies CSASRDRDLTGANVLTF.

The J gene is TRBJ2-2, the V gene TRBV6-5, with 13 bases identical to TRBD2. Unmatched junction bases numbered 3, after V lost 6 bases and J lost 5 bases. Germline values: CDR1 MNHEY, CDR2 SVGAGI. This CDR3 has 15 amino acids. The CDR3 loop is CASRTGLAGTGELFF. The CDR3 DNA is TGTGCCAGCAGGACGGGACTAGCGGGGACCGGGGAGCTGTTTTTT.

This clonotype was observed a handful of times. V usage is TRBV4-3 and J usage is TRBJ2-7, with D tentatively TRBD2 (7 bases). CDR1 is LGHNA and CDR2 is YSLEER in the germline V gene. The CDR3 is made up of 16 amino acids. Trimming stripped 2 bases from V and 7 bases from J, with 21 bases between. CDR3 region: CASSQRTWEGGGEQYV. CDR3 coding DNA: TGCGCCAGCAGCCAACGCACCTGGGAGGGAGGGGGTGAGCAGTACGTC.

The chain employs TRBV5-4 and TRBJ2-2, with a possible D match to TRBD1 (7 bases). CDR1 and CDR2 from the germline V gene are SGHNT and YYREEE (reference sequence). This CDR3 is built from 16 residues. V lost 0 bases, J lost 3 bases, and 12 bases lay in between. CDR3 amino acids: CASSLARGADTGELFF. CDR3 nucleotide sequence: TGTGCCAGCAGCTTGGCCAGGGGGGCCGACACCGGGGAGCTGTTTTTT. The full variable domain, its missing parts supplied by reference TRBV5-4 and TRBJ2-2, is ETGVTQSPTHLIKTRGQQVTLRCSSQSGHNTVSWYQQALGQGPQFIFQYYREEENGRGNFPPRFSGLQFPNYSSELNVNALELDDSALYLCASSLARGADTGELFFGEGSRLTVL.

This clonotype has ten or more counts. The chain uses TRBV10-2 and TRBJ2-5, with D tentatively TRBD1 (7 bases). Germline loops: CDR1 WSHSY, CDR2 SAAADI. CDR3 length equals 13 residues. V shed 3 bases and J shed 8 bases, with 13 bases lying between them. CDR3 amino acids: CASSDGGQKTQYF. The DNA of the CDR3 is TGCGCCAGCAGTGACGGGGGACAGAAAACCCAGTACTTC.